This T cell receptor beta chain was captured by sequencing in a study of T-cell memory formation after mild COVID-19. This clonotype has just a few counts. TCRdb re-called the 5' RACE reads with MiXCR, one entry per CDR3 protein. The sample consists of 550,000 to 650,000 distinct CDR3 sequences, 15% to 20% of them appearing once. The CDR3 loop spans 16 amino acids. Trimming removed 7 bases from V and 7 bases from J; junction bases left unmatched: 17. CDR1 LNHNV and CDR2 YYDKDF come from the germline V gene (reference sequence). Material: PBMCs or a T cell subset sorted from them (not recorded which). The sequence was obtained from an adult woman who had mild COVID-19 (a few samples of this study predate the infection). Cell type and time point are not known. The rearrangement uses TRBV15 and TRBJ1-1, with 8 positions matching TRBD1. CDR3 residues: CATTKTTSTGVVEAFF. CDR3 coding DNA: TGTGCCACCACCAAGACCACATCGACAGGGGTTGTTGAAGCTTTCTTT.